This TCR beta chain was observed in a study of T cells after posttransplantation cyclophosphamide. Study-level results: Donor-recipient repertoire similarity was low at 1-2 months, rising over year one.

V gave up 7 bases and J gave up 2 bases; unmatched junction bases: 6. Germline V gene sequence: CDR1 MDHEN, CDR2 SYDVKM. This CDR3 spans 14 amino acids. This clone was recorded many times. Its antigen is still unknown. Using immunoSEQ multiplex PCR, the repertoire was profiled, and TCRdb retains in-frame clones only, with some absent. The sample was found to contain tens of thousands of clones, and every one recurs. The V call is TRBV28, the J call TRBJ2-7; 9 nucleotides line up with TRBD1. Sample: PBMCs. The clonotype was recovered from a middle-aged man in good health, CMV-negative, and a related stem cell transplant donor. The CDR3 spells CASTVGQGTYEQYF. The CDR3 DNA reads TGTGCCAGCACAGTGGGACAGGGTACCTACGAGCAGTACTTC.